This entry lists 11 T cell receptor beta chains sequenced from one sample in a study of early T cells in non-severe SARS-CoV-2 infection. In TCRdb, the 5' RACE reads were re-called with MiXCR into one record per CDR3 protein. Of approximately 39,000 distinct CDR3 sequences listed, 4.5% to 5.5% are singletons. Sequencing was done on a sample of whole blood. The receptors were gathered from an adult who was a healthcare worker with PCR-confirmed SARS-CoV-2 infection or an uninfected control (not recorded which).

This clonotype was counted ten times or more. The gene calls are TRBV29-1 and TRBJ2-3; no definite D call. CDR1 is SQVTM, CDR2 ANQGSEA, per germline. The V and J ends lost 3 bases and 0 bases respectively, with 7 bases between them. The CDR3 spans 13 residues. CDR3 residues: CSVDFASTDTQYF. DNA for the CDR3: TGCAGCGTTGATTTTGCTAGCACAGATACGCAGTATTTT.

This clonotype was counted ten times or more. This rearrangement joins TRBV18 to TRBJ2-1, with D unresolved. Germline V gene sequence: CDR1 KGHSH, CDR2 LQKENI. Trimming removed 3 bases at V and 7 bases at J, with 4 bases between. The CDR3 runs to 11 residues. CDR3 in DNA: TGTGCCAGCTCACCCGAGAATGAGCAGTTCTTC. It is translated as CASSPENEQFF.

This clonotype was found many times. The rearrangement joins TRBV14 to TRBJ2-7; D remains unclear. CDR1 and CDR2 from the germline V gene are SGHDN and FVKESK. The CDR3 is 13 residues long. V lost 4 bases and J lost 6, with 13 bases in between. CDR3 region: CASSPTVGIEQYF. As DNA, the CDR3 is TGTGCCAGCAGCCCGACGGTGGGCATCGAGCAGTACTTC.

This clonotype was counted between two and nine times. This chain uses TRBV7-9 with TRBJ2-3; TRBD1 agrees at 10 bases. Germline CDR1 SEHNR, CDR2 FQNEAQ (reference sequence). This CDR3 has 16 amino acids. V shed 3 bases, J shed 6 bases, and the junction held 9 bases outside the gene matches. In DNA form, the CDR3 reads TGTGCCAGCAGCTTTTGGACAGGGGGGTTGAAGGATACGCAGTATTTT. It yields the protein CASSFWTGGLKDTQYF.

This clonotype was counted many times. V and J are TRBV29-1 and TRBJ2-7; 12 bases match TRBD1. The CDR3 has 15 residues. Trimming took 3 bases from V and 4 from J; bases not matched to a gene: 7. In germline, CDR1 is SQVTM, CDR2 ANQGSEA. This CDR3 reads CSVDMGQGAEYEQYF. The CDR3 DNA reads as TGCAGCGTTGATATGGGACAGGGGGCGGAGTACGAGCAGTACTTC.

This clonotype was detected many times. The chain links TRBV6-1 to TRBJ1-2; TRBD1 aligns across 9 bases. Per germline, CDR1 MNHNS and CDR2 SASEGT. The CDR3 loop spans 15 amino acids. The J segment lost 6 bases and the V segment lost 4 bases, leaving 9 bases of the junction unmatched. As DNA, the CDR3 is TGTGCCAGCAGTGCAATGAACAGGGGGCTTAATGGCTACACCTTC. It is translated as CASSAMNRGLNGYTF.

The sample holds a few counts of this clonotype. V usage is TRBV9 and J usage is TRBJ1-3; 7 bases fit TRBD1. This CDR3 has 15 residues. The V gene's germline CDR1 is SGDLS and CDR2 YYNGEE. The V segment lost 0 bases and the J segment 10 bases; nucleotides outside the gene matches: 10. CDR3 amino acids: CASSVDGQAVGTIYF. In nucleotides, the CDR3 is TGTGCCAGCAGCGTAGACGGACAGGCCGTCGGGACCATATATTTT. Complete variable domain (other parts from reference TRBV9 and TRBJ1-3): DSGVTQTPKHLITATGQRVTLRCSPRSGDLSVYWYQQSLDQGLQFLIQYYNGEERAKGNILERFSAQQFPDLHSELNLSSLELGDSALYFCASSVDGQAVGTIYFGEGSWLTVV.

This clonotype appeared many times. The chain uses TRBV20-1 and TRBJ1-5; D unresolved. CDR1 and CDR2 from the germline V gene are DFQATT and SNEGSKA (reference sequence). CDR3 length: 14 amino acids. The V end lost 3 bases, the J end lost 6 bases, and 15 bases lay between the germline ends. CDR3 in DNA: TGCAGTGCTAGTGGCAGGTATGCCGCTCAGCCCCAGCATTTT. Amino acid sequence: CSASGRYAAQPQHF.

This clonotype was picked up a small number of times. The rearrangement joins TRBV12-3 or TRBV12-4 to TRBJ1-1, with D perhaps matching TRBD1 (5 bases). Trimming cost V 6 bases and J 5 bases, with 16 bases left between them. The CDR3 covers 14 residues. CDR3 protein: CASSPSQWGTEAFF. The CDR3 nucleotides are TGTGCCAGCAGCCCCTCTCAATGGGGGACTGAAGCTTTCTTT.

The sample holds many counts of this clonotype. V usage is TRBV11-2 and J usage is TRBJ1-1, with D possibly matching TRBD1 (6 bases). The CDR3 runs to 15 residues. Trimming left V 3 bases short and J 0 bases short, with 11 bases between. Germline V gene data show CDR1 as SGHAT and CDR2 as FQNNGV. CDR3 loop: CASSLHGQLNTEAFF. CDR3 bases: TGTGCCAGCAGCTTGCACGGACAGTTGAACACTGAAGCTTTCTTT.

This clonotype has at least ten counts. This chain connects TRBV20-1 to TRBJ2-1; D is unclear. This CDR3 spans 11 amino acids. Germline CDR1 is DFQATT and CDR2 is SNEGSKA (reference sequence). V was cut by 5 bases and J by 8 bases, with 10 bases left in between. The CDR3 sequence is CSAPVLDEQFF. The CDR3 nucleotides are TGCAGTGCTCCAGTGTTGGATGAGCAGTTCTTC.